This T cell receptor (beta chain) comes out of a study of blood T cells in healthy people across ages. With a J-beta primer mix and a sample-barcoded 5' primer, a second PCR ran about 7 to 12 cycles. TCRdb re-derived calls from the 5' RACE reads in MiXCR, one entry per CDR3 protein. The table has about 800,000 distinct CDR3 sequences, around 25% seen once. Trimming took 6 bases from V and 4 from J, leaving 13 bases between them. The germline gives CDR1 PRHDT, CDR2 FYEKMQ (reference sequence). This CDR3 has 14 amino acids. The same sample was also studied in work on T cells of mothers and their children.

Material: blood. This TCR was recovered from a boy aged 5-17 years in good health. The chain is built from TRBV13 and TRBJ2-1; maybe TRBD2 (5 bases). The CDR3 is CASSLWEHYNEQFF. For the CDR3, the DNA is TGTGCCAGCAGTCTGTGGGAGCATTACAATGAGCAGTTCTTC.